The T cell receptor beta chain described here comes from a study of T-cell memory formation after mild COVID-19. Notes on the study in general: CD4+ contracting clones were found mainly in CM and EM, and CD8+ ones in EMRA.

One entry per CDR3 protein results from TCRdb running MiXCR on the 5' RACE reads. The sample lists hundreds of thousands of distinct CDR3 sequences, around a sixth occurring once. Germline CDR1 reads MNHNS; CDR2 reads SASEGT. The CDR3 totals 13 residues. Trimming cost V 3 bases and J 5 bases, with 10 bases left between them. This clonotype was observed a few times. Its matching antigen is unknown. Specimen: PBMCs or a T cell subset sorted from them (not recorded which). This rearrangement joins TRBV6-1 to TRBJ1-1; TRBD1 might be the D (6 bases). The TCR was taken from a man aged 18 to 30 who had mild COVID-19 (a few samples of this study predate the infection). Cell type and time point are not known. DNA of the CDR3: TGTGCCAGCAGTGAGGTCAGGGGTACTGAAGCTTTCTTT. It translates to CASSEVRGTEAFF.